This paragraph covers one TCR beta chain sequence. In germline, CDR1 is MGHRA, CDR2 YSYEKL. Trimming pared 1 base from V and 6 bases from J, leaving 15 bases between. CDR3 size: 15 residues. This record comes from a study of blood T cell repertoires in COVID-19. Per the study methods: From reference gene primer amplification, estimates of nucleated cell counts were derived. Repertoires were generated with immunoSEQ multiplex PCR, while TCRdb's copy carries only in-frame clones and drops some. V and J calls and clone size are copied from that table; D and trimming were computed from the DNA. The repertoire has about 45,000 clones, roughly three quarters of them found once; the top ten carry under 20%.

This receptor was identified in a man aged 70 or older with acute or convalescent COVID-19. The V gene is TRBV4-1, the J gene TRBJ1-2, with D possibly TRBD1 on 5 matching bases. Source material: peripheral blood. This CDR3 reads CASSQVTTDKNGYTF. The CDR3 DNA follows: TGCGCCAGCAGCCAAGTAACGACAGATAAGAATGGCTACACCTTC.